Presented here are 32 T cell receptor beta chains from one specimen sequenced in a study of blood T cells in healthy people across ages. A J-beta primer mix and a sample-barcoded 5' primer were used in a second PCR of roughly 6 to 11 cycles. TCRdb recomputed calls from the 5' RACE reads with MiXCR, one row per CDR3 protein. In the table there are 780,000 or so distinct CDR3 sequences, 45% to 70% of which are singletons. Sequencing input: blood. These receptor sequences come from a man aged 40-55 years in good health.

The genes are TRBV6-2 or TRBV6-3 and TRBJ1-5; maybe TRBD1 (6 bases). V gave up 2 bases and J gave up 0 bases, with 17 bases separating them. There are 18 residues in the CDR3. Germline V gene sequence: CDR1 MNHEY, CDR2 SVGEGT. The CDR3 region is CASSYIKNRAYSNQPQHF. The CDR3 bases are TGTGCCAGCAGTTACATTAAGAACAGGGCGTATAGCAATCAGCCCCAGCATTTT.

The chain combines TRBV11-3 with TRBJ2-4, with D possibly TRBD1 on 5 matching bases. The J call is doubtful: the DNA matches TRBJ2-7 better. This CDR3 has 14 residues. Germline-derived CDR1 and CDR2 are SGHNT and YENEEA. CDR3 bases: TGTGCCAGCAGCCCACCGGGTTTAAGGGGCGAGCAGTACTTC. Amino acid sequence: CASSPPGLRGEQYF.

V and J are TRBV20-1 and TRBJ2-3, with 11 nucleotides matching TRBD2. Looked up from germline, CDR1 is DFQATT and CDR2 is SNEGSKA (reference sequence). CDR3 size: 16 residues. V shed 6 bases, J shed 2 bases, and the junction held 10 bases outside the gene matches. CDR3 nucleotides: TGCAGTGCCGACACCCCGACTAGCGGGATCACAGATACGCAGTATTTT. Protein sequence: CSADTPTSGITDTQYF.

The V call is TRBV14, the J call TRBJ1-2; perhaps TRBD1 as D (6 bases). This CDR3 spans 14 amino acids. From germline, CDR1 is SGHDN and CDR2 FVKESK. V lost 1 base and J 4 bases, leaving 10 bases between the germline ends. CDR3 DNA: TGTGCCAGCAGCCAAGCTCGAGGGGGCTATGGCTACACCTTC. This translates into CASSQARGGYGYTF.

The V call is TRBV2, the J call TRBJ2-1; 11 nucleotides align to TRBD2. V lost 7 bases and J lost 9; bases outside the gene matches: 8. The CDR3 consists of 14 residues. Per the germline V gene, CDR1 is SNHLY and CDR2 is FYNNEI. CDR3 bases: TGTGCCAGCAAATTAGCGGGGGGGCCGGGTGAGCAGTTCTTC. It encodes CASKLAGGPGEQFF.

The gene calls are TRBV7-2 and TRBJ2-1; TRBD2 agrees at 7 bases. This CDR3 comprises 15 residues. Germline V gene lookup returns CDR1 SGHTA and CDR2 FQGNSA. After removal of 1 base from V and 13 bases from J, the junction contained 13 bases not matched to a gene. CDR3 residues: CASSLDWGGSQTQFF. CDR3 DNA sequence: TGTGCCAGCAGCTTAGATTGGGGGGGATCACAGACCCAGTTCTTC.

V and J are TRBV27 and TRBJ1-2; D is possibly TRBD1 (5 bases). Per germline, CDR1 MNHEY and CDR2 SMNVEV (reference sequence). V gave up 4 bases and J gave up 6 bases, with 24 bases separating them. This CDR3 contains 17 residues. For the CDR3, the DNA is TGTGCCAGCAGTTCCCGGAGCCCGGGGGAGGGGCCCGATGGCTACACCTTC. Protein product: CASSSRSPGEGPDGYTF.

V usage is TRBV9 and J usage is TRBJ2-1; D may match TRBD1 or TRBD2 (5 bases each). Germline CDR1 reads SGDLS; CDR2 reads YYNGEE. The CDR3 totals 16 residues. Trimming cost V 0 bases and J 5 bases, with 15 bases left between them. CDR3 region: CASSVAEGRTNNEQFF. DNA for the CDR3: TGTGCCAGCAGCGTAGCTGAGGGGAGAACTAACAATGAGCAGTTCTTC.

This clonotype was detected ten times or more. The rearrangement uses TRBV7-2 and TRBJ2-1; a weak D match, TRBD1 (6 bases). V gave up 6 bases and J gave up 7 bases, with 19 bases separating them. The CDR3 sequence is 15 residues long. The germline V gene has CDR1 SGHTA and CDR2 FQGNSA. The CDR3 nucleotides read TGTGCCAGCAGTCCAGAGGACAGACCTCAAAATGAGCAGTTCTTC. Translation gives CASSPEDRPQNEQFF.

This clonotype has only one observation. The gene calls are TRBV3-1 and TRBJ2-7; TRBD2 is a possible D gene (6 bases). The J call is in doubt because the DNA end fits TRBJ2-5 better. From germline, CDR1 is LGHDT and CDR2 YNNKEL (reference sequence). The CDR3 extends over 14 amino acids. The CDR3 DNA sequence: TGTGCCAGCAGCCAAGAGCCGGGGGAGGAGACCCAGTACTTC. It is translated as CASSQEPGEETQYF.

The CDR3 reads CASSLGGSSTYEQYF. CDR3 bases: TGTGCCAGCAGCCTTGGGGGGTCTTCGACCTACGAGCAGTACTTC. V gene TRBV5-6 combines with J gene TRBJ2-7; D might be TRBD2 (6 bases). The V and J ends lost 4 bases and 2 bases respectively, with 16 bases between them. The germline gives CDR1 SGHDT, CDR2 YYEEEE. The CDR3 contains 15 residues.

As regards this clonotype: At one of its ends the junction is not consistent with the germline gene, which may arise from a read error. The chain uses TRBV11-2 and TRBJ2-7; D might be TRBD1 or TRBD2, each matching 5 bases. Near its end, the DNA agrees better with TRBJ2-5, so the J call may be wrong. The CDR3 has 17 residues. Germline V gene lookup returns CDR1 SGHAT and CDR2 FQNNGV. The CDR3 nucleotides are TGTGCAAGCAGCTTAATTCCCCGGGACCGCCGACCGGAGACCCAGTACTTC. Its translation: CASSLIPRDRRPETQYF.

DNA of the CDR3: TGCAGTGCTAGCCCAGACTCGAGCGGGGAGCTGTTTTTT. It codes for CSASPDSSGELFF. J is TRBJ2-2 and V is TRBV20-1, with D hard to call. This CDR3 contains 13 residues. With 3 bases removed from V and 7 bases from J, the gap between germline ends came to 12 bases. From germline, CDR1 is DFQATT and CDR2 SNEGSKA (reference sequence).

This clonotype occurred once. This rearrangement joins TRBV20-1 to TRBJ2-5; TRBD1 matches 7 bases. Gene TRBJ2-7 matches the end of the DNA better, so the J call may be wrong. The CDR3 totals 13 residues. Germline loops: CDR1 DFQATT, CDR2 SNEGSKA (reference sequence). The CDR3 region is CSARKTGFYEQYF. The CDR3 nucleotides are TGCAGTGCTAGAAAGACAGGGTTCTACGAGCAGTACTTC.

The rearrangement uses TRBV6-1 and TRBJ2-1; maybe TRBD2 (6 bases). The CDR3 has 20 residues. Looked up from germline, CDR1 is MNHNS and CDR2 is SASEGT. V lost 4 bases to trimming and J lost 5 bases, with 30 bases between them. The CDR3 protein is CASSVDSGRYRQGDNNEQFF. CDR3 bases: TGTGCCAGCAGTGTTGATAGCGGACGTTATCGCCAAGGGGATAACAATGAGCAGTTCTTC.

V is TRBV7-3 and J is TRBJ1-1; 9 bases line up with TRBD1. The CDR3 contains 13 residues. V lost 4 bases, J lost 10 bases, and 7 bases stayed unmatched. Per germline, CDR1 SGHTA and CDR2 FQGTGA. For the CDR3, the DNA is TGTGCCAGCAGCTCACATGGACAGGGGCGAGCTTTCTTT. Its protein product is CASSSHGQGRAFF.

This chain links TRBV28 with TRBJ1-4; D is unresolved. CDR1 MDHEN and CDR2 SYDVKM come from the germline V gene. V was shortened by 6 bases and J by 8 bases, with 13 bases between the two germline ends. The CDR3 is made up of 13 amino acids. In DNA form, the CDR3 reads TGTGCCAGCAGGAATTGGACGGGAGAAAAACTGTTTTTT. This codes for CASRNWTGEKLFF.

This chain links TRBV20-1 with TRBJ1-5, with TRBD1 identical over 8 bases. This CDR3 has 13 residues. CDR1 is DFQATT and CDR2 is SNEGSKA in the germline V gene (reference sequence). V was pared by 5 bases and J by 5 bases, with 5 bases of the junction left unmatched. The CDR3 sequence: CSAGRGPDQPQHF. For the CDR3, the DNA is TGCAGTGCTGGCAGGGGGCCGGATCAGCCCCAGCATTTT.

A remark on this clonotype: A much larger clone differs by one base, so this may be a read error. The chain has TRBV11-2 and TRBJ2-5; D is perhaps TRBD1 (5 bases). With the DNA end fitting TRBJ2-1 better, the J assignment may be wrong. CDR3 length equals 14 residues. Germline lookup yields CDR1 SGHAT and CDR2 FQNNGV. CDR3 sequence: CASSLGSGQETQFF. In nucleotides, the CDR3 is TGTGCCAGCAGCTTAGGGTCAGGACAAGAGACCCAGTTCTTC.

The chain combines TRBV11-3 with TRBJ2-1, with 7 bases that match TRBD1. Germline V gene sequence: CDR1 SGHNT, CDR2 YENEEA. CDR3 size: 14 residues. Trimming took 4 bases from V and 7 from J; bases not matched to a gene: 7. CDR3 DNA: TGTGCCAGCAGCTCCAACAGGGGCCAAAATGAGCAGTTCTTC. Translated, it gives CASSSNRGQNEQFF.

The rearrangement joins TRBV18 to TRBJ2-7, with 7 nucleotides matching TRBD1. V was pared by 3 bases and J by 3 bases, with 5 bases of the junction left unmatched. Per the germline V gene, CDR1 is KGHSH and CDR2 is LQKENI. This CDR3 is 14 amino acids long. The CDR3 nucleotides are TGTGCCAGCTCACCCGTGACAGGGCTCTACGAGCAGTACTTC. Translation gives CASSPVTGLYEQYF. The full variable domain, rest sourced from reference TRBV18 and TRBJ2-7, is NAGVMQNPRHLVRRRGQEARLRCSPMKGHSHVYWYRQLPEEGLKFMVYLQKENIIDESGMPKERFSAEFPKEGPSILRIQQVVRGDSAAYFCASSPVTGLYEQYFGPGTRLTVT.

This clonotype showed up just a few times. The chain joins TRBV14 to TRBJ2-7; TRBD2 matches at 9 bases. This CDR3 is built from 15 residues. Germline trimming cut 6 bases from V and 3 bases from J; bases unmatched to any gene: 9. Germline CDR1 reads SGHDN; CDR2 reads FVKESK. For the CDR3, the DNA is TGTGCCAGCAGGATCACGGGTAGCGGGAGCTACGAGCAGTACTTC. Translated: CASRITGSGSYEQYF.

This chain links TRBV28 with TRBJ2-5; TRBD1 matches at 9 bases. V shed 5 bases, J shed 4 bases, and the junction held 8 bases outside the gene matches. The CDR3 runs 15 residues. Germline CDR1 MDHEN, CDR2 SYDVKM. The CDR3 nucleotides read TGTGCCAGCAGTCCACAGGGGGCCCTCCGAGAGACCCAGTACTTC. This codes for CASSPQGALRETQYF.

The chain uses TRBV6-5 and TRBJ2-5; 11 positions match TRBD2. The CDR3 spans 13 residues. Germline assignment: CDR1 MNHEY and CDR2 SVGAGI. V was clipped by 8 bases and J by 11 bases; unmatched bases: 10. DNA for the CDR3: TGTGCCAGCTCTAGCGGGGGGAGTAGGGAGCAGTACTTC. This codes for CASSSGGSREQYF.

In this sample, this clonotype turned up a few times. CDR3 amino acids: CASSLALGPAKNIQYF. CDR3 coding DNA: TGTGCCAGCAGCCTTGCATTAGGGCCAGCCAAAAACATTCAGTACTTC. The chain uses TRBV7-8 and TRBJ2-4; no clear D. The V end was cut by 5 bases, the J end by 0 bases, with 14 bases between. CDR1 and CDR2 (germline): SGHVS, FQNEAQ. The CDR3 is 16 amino acids.

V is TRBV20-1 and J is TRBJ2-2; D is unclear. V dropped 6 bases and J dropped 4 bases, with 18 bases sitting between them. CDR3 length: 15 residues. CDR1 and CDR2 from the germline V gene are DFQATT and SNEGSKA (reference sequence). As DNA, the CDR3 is TGCAGTGCAAAGCCCCAGTTAGGGTTCACCGGGGAGCTGTTTTTT. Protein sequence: CSAKPQLGFTGELFF.

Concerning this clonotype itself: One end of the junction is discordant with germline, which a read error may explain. In nucleotides, the CDR3 is TGTGCCACCAAGGACAAGTCTAACTATAGCTACACCTTC. Its translation: CATKDKSNYSYTF. The V and J genes are TRBV24-1 and TRBJ1-2; TRBD1 might be the D (5 bases). This CDR3 region has 13 residues. Germline V gene data show CDR1 as KGHDR and CDR2 as SFDVKD.

CDR3 coding DNA: TGTGCCAGCAGCTTAGTTCTAGGACAGGGAGATGAAGCTTTCTTT. Amino acid sequence: CASSLVLGQGDEAFF. This rearrangement joins TRBV7-8 to TRBJ1-1; 8 bases fit TRBD1. Per germline, CDR1 SGHVS and CDR2 FQNEAQ. J was trimmed by 7 bases and V by 1 base; bases with no gene match: 8. The CDR3 runs to 15 residues. Using reference TRBV7-8 and TRBJ1-1 for the parts outside the CDR3, the full variable domain is GAGVSQSPRYKVAKRGQDVALRCDPISGHVSLFWYQQALGQGPEFLTYFQNEAQLDKSGLPSDRFFAERPEGSVSTLKIQRTQQEDSAVYLCASSLVLGQGDEAFFGQGTRLTVV.

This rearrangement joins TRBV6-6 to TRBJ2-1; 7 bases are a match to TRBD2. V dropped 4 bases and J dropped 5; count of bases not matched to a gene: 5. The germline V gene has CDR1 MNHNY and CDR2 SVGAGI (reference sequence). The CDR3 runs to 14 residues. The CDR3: CASSLREYHNEQFF. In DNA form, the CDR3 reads TGTGCCAGCAGTTTGCGGGAGTACCACAATGAGCAGTTCTTC.

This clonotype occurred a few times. The CDR3 region is CASSEAGTGEETQYF. The CDR3 DNA sequence: TGTGCCAGCAGTGAAGCGGGGACAGGGGAAGAGACCCAGTACTTC. This chain connects TRBV6-1 to TRBJ2-5; 10 nucleotides line up with TRBD1. CDR1 and CDR2 (germline): MNHNS, SASEGT. CDR3 length: 15 residues. J was trimmed by 3 bases and V by 0 bases; bases with no gene match: 1.

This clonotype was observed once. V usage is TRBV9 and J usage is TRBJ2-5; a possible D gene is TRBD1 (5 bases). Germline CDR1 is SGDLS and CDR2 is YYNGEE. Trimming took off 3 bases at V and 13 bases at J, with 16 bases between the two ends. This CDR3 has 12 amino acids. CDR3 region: CASSEKKKRGYF. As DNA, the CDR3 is TGTGCCAGCAGCGAAAAAAAAAAAAGGGGGTACTTC.

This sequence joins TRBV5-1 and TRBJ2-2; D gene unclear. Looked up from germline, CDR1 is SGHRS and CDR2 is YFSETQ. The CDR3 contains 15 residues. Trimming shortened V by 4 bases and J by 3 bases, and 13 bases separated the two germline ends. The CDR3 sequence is CASSLTAWDTGELFF. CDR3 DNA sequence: TGCGCCAGCAGCCTTACGGCTTGGGACACCGGGGAGCTGTTTTTT.